The present TCR beta chain was sequenced within a study of CD8+CD57+ T cells in acquired aplastic anemia. For the study at large: Recorded DNA amounts for sorted CD4+ and CD8+ cells had an average of 3.2 ug.

Germline lookup yields CDR1 SNHLY and CDR2 FYNNEI. V was pared by 8 bases and J by 4 bases, with 20 bases between. The CDR3 consists of 15 residues. Study-wide findings and caveats: Levels of CD8+ Simpson's diversity were not significantly distinct in patients versus controls.

Genomic DNA acted as the template from which TCR beta VDJ combination and CDR3 sequence profiling were carried out. TCRdb re-called the reads through MiXCR, storing one row per CDR3 protein. This sample carries around 200,000 distinct CDR3 sequences, 54% of them seen once, and the ten largest clones take about 15%. This clonotype was detected only once. The antigen is undetermined. The TCR sequence derives from a human donor in good health, serving as a control. This chain joins TRBV2 and TRBJ1-1; D may be TRBD1 (6 bases). Material for sequencing was sorted CD4+, CD8+, or CD8+CD57+ T cells (not recorded which) from PBMCs. CDR3 region: CASGGVAGGGTEAFF. The CDR3 DNA reads TGTGCCAGCGGTGGCGTGGCGGGGGGCGGCACTGAAGCTTTCTTT. The whole variable domain, remainder taken from reference TRBV2 and TRBJ1-1, is EPEVTQTPSHQVTQMGQEVILRCVPISNHLYFYWYRQILGQKVEFLVSFYNNEISEKSEIFDDQFSVERPDGSNFTLKIRSTKLEDSAMYFCASGGVAGGGTEAFFGQGTRLTVV.